The rows below give T cell receptor beta chains drawn from one sample of a study of cytomegalovirus exposure and HLA in healthy donors. The method was immunoSEQ multiplex PCR; TCRdb's version includes in-frame clones alone and lacks a portion of them. The data contain fewer than 250,000 clones, approximately 82% of them singletons. The sample comprised PBMCs. These receptors came from a woman in her 50s in good health and CMV-seropositive. Each CDR3 is given with its conserved first and last residue. The D gene is left open where the match is weak. Clone size is stated in some rows and not others, as once, few, many or a class when expanded.

TRBD2 | NA | TRBJ2-5 | TRBV19 | CASKGWGGQEAQYF | TGTGCCAGTAAGGGGTGGGGAGGGCAAGAGGCCCAGTACTTC
TRBD1 | NA | TRBJ1-3 | TRBV7-9 | CASRPGGGNTIYF | TGTGCCAGCAGGCCAGGGGGTGGAAACACCATATATTTT
TRBD1 | NA | TRBJ2-7 | TRBV18 | CASSPPFADRDEQYF | TGTGCCAGCTCACCACCTTTTGCGGACAGGGACGAGCAGTACTTC
NA | once | TRBJ2-3 | TRBV6-5 | CASTDDRKGTDTQYF | TGTGCCAGCACCGACGACAGGAAAGGTACAGATACGCAGTATTTT
NA | NA | TRBJ1-4 | TRBV18 | CASSPGANEKLFF | TGTGCCAGCTCACCAGGGGCCAATGAAAAACTGTTTTTT
NA | few | TRBJ1-1 | TRBV7-3 | CASSSTGGVTEAFF | TGTGCCAGCAGCTCCACAGGCGGGGTCACTGAAGCTTTCTTT
TRBD1 | NA | TRBJ1-4 | TRBV7-3 | CASSLERGLEEKLFF | TGTGCCAGCAGTTTAGAGAGGGGGCTGGAAGAAAAACTGTTTTTT
NA | NA | TRBJ2-7 | TRBV19 | CASSHHSQQGGEQYF | TGTGCCAGTAGTCACCATTCCCAACAGGGCGGCGAGCAGTACTTC
NA | NA | TRBJ1-4 | TRBV4-1 | CASSRGNWEKLFF | TGCGCCAGCAGCCGAGGGAATTGGGAAAAACTGTTTTTT
NA | NA | TRBJ2-5 | TRBV28 | CASRETGATGLVFLGTQYF | TGTGCCAGCAGGGAAACAGGCGCCACAGGGCTCGTTTTTTTAGGGACCCAGTACTTC
NA | NA | TRBJ1-2 | TRBV13 | CASSSSDTNYGYTF | TGTGCCAGCAGCTCGTCGGACACAAACTATGGCTACACCTTC
NA | NA | TRBJ2-6 | TRBV27 | CASSGSGVSGANVLTF | TGTGCCAGCAGTGGTTCGGGGGTCTCTGGGGCCAACGTCCTGACTTTC
TRBD1 | NA | TRBJ2-5 | TRBV11-2 | CASSPGQSSETQYF | TGTGCCAGCAGCCCGGGACAGTCTTCCGAGACCCAGTACTTC
TRBD1 | NA | TRBJ2-3 | TRBV7-2 | CASSQQGALRPTQYF | TGTGCCAGCAGCCAACAGGGGGCCCTTCGCCCTACGCAGTATTTT
NA | NA | TRBJ2-2 | TRBV6-5 | CASSYGGLQNTGELFF | TGTGCCAGCAGTTACGGCGGACTACAAAACACCGGGGAGCTGTTTTTT
NA | NA | TRBJ2-5 | TRBV2 | CASSASRGTTRETQYF | TGTGCCAGCAGTGCGAGCAGGGGTACCACTCGGGAGACCCAGTACTTC
NA | NA | TRBJ1-5 | TRBV4-2 | CASSQEGQVGQPQHF | TGTGCCAGCAGCCAAGAGGGGCAGGTCGGGCAGCCCCAGCATTTT
NA | NA | TRBJ2-2 | TRBV28 | CASSPSFVGNTGELFF | TGTGCCAGCAGTCCTTCCTTCGTCGGGAACACCGGGGAGCTGTTTTTT
TRBD1 | few | TRBJ1-1 | TRBV29-1 | CSVEGEGTGYEAFF | TGCAGCGTTGAAGGTGAGGGGACAGGGTATGAAGCTTTCTTT
NA | few | TRBJ1-4 | TRBV6-6 | CASSSRVGTSEKLFF | TGTGCCAGCAGTTCGCGGGTCGGGACTTCTGAAAAACTGTTTTTT
TRBD2 | NA | TRBJ2-3 | TRBV30 | CAWAGAGGLRTSTDTQYF | TGTGCCTGGGCAGGGGCGGGGGGGCTTAGGACTAGCACAGATACGCAGTATTTT
NA | NA | TRBJ2-3 | TRBV5-1 | CASRPTTSTDTQYF | TGCGCCAGCCGACCGACTACTAGCACAGATACGCAGTATTTT
NA | NA | TRBJ1-4 | TRBV5-1 | CASSLVPGQLRHFATNEKLFF | TGCGCCAGCAGCTTGGTCCCCGGACAGCTACGGCATTTTGCAACTAATGAAAAACTGTTTTTT
NA | NA | TRBJ1-2 | TRBV5-4 | CASSLWDIGHGYTF | TGTGCCAGCAGCTTGTGGGACATCGGCCATGGCTACACCTTC
TRBD1 | NA | TRBJ2-7 | TRBV7-2 | CASSLVAAGGWQYF | TGTGCCAGCAGCTTAGTGGCGGCAGGGGGCTGGCAGTACTTC
TRBD1 | NA | TRBJ2-7 | TRBV10-1 | CASSSGQGSYEQYF | TGCGCCAGCAGTTCCGGACAGGGCTCCTACGAGCAGTACTTC
TRBD2 | NA | TRBJ2-3 | TRBV19 | CASSTGLAGGRTDTQYF | TGTGCCAGTAGTACGGGACTAGCGGGGGGGCGCACAGATACGCAGTATTTT
NA | few | TRBJ2-5 | TRBV4-3 | CASSQDLLGETQYF | TGCGCCAGCAGCCAAGATTTACTCGGAGAGACCCAGTACTTC
TRBD1 | NA | TRBJ2-7 | TRBV7-7 | CASSPRQGSYEQYF | TGTGCCAGCAGCCCCCGACAGGGATCCTACGAGCAGTACTTC
NA | NA | TRBJ1-6 | TRBV7-9 | CASSTQGFLAGSPLHF | TGTGCCAGCAGCACTCAGGGGTTCCTGGCCGGTTCACCCCTCCACTTT
NA | NA | TRBJ2-7 | TRBV10-3 | CAISDRGAVGEQYF | TGTGCCATCAGTGACCGGGGGGCCGTGGGGGAGCAGTACTTC
NA | once | TRBJ1-4 | TRBV7-9 | CASSLVRGDEKLFF | TGTGCCAGCAGCTTAGTCAGGGGAGATGAAAAACTGTTTTTT
NA | NA | TRBJ1-2 | TRBV27 | CASSLGSNYGYTF | TGTGCCAGCAGTTTAGGCAGTAACTATGGCTACACCTTC
NA | NA | TRBJ1-1 | TRBV5-5 | CASSLFGENTEAFF | TGTGCCAGCAGCTTGTTCGGGGAGAACACTGAAGCTTTCTTT
TRBD2 | NA | TRBJ2-3 | TRBV5-1 | CASSGGLAGGPLRTDTQYF | TGCGCCAGCAGCGGTGGACTAGCGGGGGGACCCCTACGCACAGATACGCAGTATTTT
NA | NA | TRBJ1-1 | TRBV6-6 | CASRGRESTEAFF | TGTGCCAGCAGGGGAAGGGAGAGCACTGAAGCTTTCTTT
NA | NA | TRBJ1-6 | TRBV5-4 | CASSLARGTPLHF | TGTGCCAGCAGCTTGGCGCGGGGGACACCCCTCCACTTT
NA | NA | TRBJ1-2 | TRBV5-1 | CASSSQSYGYTF | TGCGCCAGCAGCTCACAGTCTTATGGCTACACCTTC
TRBD2 | NA | TRBJ2-7 | TRBV6-1 | CASSEGGDGPYEQYF | TGTGCCAGCAGTGAGGGGGGGGACGGACCCTACGAGCAGTACTTC
NA | NA | TRBJ1-1 | TRBV12-5 | CASGITGGGATEAFF | TGTGCTAGTGGGATAACTGGGGGGGGTGCCACTGAAGCTTTCTTT
NA | NA | TRBJ1-5 | TRBV9 | CASSVFQVPDYSNQPQHF | TGTGCCAGCAGCGTCTTCCAGGTCCCTGATTATAGCAATCAGCCCCAGCATTTT
TRBD2 | NA | TRBJ2-3 | TRBV19 | CASSQRRGASTDTQYF | TGTGCCAGTAGCCAAAGGCGGGGGGCTAGCACAGATACGCAGTATTTT
NA | NA | TRBJ1-6 | TRBV6-5 | CASSLLTAGNSPLHF | TGTGCCAGCAGTTTACTGACAGCGGGTAATTCACCCCTCCACTTT